Each of the 14 T cell receptor beta chains below was sequenced from the same sample in a study of cytomegalovirus exposure and HLA in healthy donors. The PCR used 60 Vbeta and 13 Jbeta primers. The protocol was immunoSEQ multiplex PCR, while the TCRdb copy is restricted to in-frame clones and leaves out a portion. The repertoire holds under 250,000 clones, with about 81% as singletons. What was sequenced was PBMCs. The source of these receptors is a woman aged 55-75 years in good health and CMV-seropositive.

This clone was picked up one time. The V and J genes are TRBV7-2 and TRBJ2-3, with D perhaps TRBD1 (5 bases). The V end was cut by 7 bases, the J end by 4 bases, with 12 bases between. CDR1 and CDR2 (germline): SGHTA, FQGNSA. The CDR3 loop spans 13 amino acids. The CDR3 sequence: CASTGRGPDTQYF. In DNA form, the CDR3 reads TGTGCCAGCACCGGTAGGGGCCCAGATACGCAGTATTTT.

V gene TRBV9 combines with J gene TRBJ2-1; the match to TRBD2 covers 9 bases. Germline-derived CDR1 and CDR2 are SGDLS and YYNGEE. This CDR3 has 16 residues. V trimming: 3 bases; J trimming: 4 bases; junction bases outside the gene matches: 8. CDR3 in DNA: TGTGCCAGCAGCGCGCCGGGACTAGCCATATACAATGAGCAGTTCTTC. It yields the protein CASSAPGLAIYNEQFF.

The J gene is TRBJ1-1, the V gene TRBV7-9, with TRBD1 matching 8 bases. The CDR3 length is 14 residues. The V gene end was trimmed by 1 base and the J gene end by 6 bases; junction bases not matched to a gene: 4. The germline CDR1 and CDR2 sequences are SEHNR and FQNEAQ (reference sequence). Here the CDR3 DNA reads TGTGCCAGCAGCTTAGAGCAGGGGGCGTCTGAAGCTTTCTTT. This translates into CASSLEQGASEAFF. The whole variable domain, remainder taken from reference TRBV7-9 and TRBJ1-1, is DTGVSQNPRHKITKRGQNVTFRCDPISEHNRLYWYRQTLGQGPEFLTYFQNEAQLEKSRLLSDRFSAERPKGSFSTLEIQRTEQGDSAMYLCASSLEQGASEAFFGQGTRLTVV.

V is TRBV19 and J is TRBJ1-1; D gene unclear. The V gene's germline CDR1 is LNHDA and CDR2 SQIVND (reference sequence). V was trimmed by 6 bases and J by 3 bases, leaving 11 bases between them. CDR3 length: 13 residues. This CDR3 is CASRALPHTEAFF. The CDR3, as DNA: TGTGCCAGTAGGGCTTTGCCCCACACTGAAGCTTTCTTT.

The chain links TRBV2 to TRBJ2-5; 7 positions agree with TRBD1. Gene TRBJ2-7 matches the end of the DNA better, so the J call may be wrong. The germline CDR1 and CDR2 sequences are SNHLY and FYNNEI. This CDR3 region has 12 residues. Written as DNA, the CDR3 is TGTGCCAGTCAGACAGGGTCCCACGAGCAGTACTTC. Its protein is CASQTGSHEQYF.

This rearrangement joins TRBV28 to TRBJ1-2, with TRBD1 matching over 7 bases. The CDR3 contains 13 residues. Trimming cost V 6 bases and J 2 bases; bases outside gene matches: 3. Germline CDR1 and CDR2: MDHEN and SYDVKM. CDR3 coding DNA: TGTGCCAGCAGGTCAGGGGGGAACTATGGCTACACCTTC. Protein sequence: CASRSGGNYGYTF.

The count of this clone is one. This rearrangement joins TRBV28 to TRBJ2-2; D unclear. Per germline, CDR1 MDHEN and CDR2 SYDVKM. Trimming removed 6 bases from V and 3 bases from J, with 14 bases in between. This CDR3 is 15 amino acids long. The CDR3 coding sequence is TGTGCCAGCAGCACACAAAGTCGGGACACCGGGGAGCTGTTTTTT. Its translation: CASSTQSRDTGELFF. The full variable domain, completed using reference TRBV28 and TRBJ2-2, is DVKVTQSSRYLVKRTGEKVFLECVQDMDHENMFWYRQDPGLGLRLIYFSYDVKMKEKGDIPEGYSVSREKKERFSLILESASTNQTSMYLCASSTQSRDTGELFFGEGSRLTVL.

The rearrangement uses TRBV7-9 and TRBJ1-2; D is possibly TRBD1 (5 bases). Germline-derived CDR1 and CDR2 are SEHNR and FQNEAQ (reference sequence). This CDR3 is 11 amino acids long. The V and J ends lost 8 bases and 6 bases respectively, with 10 bases between them. CDR3 in amino acids: CASLRGDGYTF. CDR3 nucleotides: TGTGCCAGCCTAAGGGGCGATGGCTACACCTTC.

V and J are TRBV4-1 and TRBJ1-2; D call uncertain. The CDR3 covers 15 residues. V lost 0 bases and J lost 4, with 12 bases in between. CDR1 MGHRA and CDR2 YSYEKL come from the germline V gene. The CDR3 region is CASSQEAGIGYGYTF. The CDR3 DNA is TGCGCCAGCAGCCAAGAAGCGGGGATCGGCTATGGCTACACCTTC.

J is TRBJ2-7 and V is TRBV5-4; a possible D gene is TRBD2 (5 bases). The CDR3 extends over 13 amino acids. Germline values: CDR1 SGHNT, CDR2 YYREEE (reference sequence). The ends were cut back, 5 bases at V and 4 bases at J, with 13 bases in the middle. CDR3 sequence: CASRPAREYEQYF. In DNA form, the CDR3 reads TGTGCCAGCAGGCCTGCGAGGGAGTACGAGCAGTACTTC.

The CDR3 DNA reads TGTGCCAGCAGCTTTCGGTACCAGCCCCAGCATTTT. Translation: CASSFRYQPQHF. This rearrangement joins TRBV7-2 to TRBJ1-5; no definite D call. CDR3 size: 12 residues. The germline V gene encodes CDR1 SGHTA and CDR2 FQGNSA. The ends were cut back, 3 bases at V and 7 bases at J, with 7 bases in the middle.

This sequence joins TRBV6-5 and TRBJ2-3; maybe TRBD2 (5 bases). The CDR3 spans 15 residues. The V end lost 6 bases, the J end lost 2 bases, and 15 bases lay between the germline ends. Germline loops: CDR1 MNHEY, CDR2 SVGAGI. CDR3 amino acids: CASSPGVPYTDTQYF. The CDR3 DNA reads as TGTGCCAGCAGCCCCGGGGTTCCCTACACAGATACGCAGTATTTT.

The CDR3 DNA reads as TGTGCCAGCAGCCAGGGGGGGCCTAGCGGGAGGGATACGCAGTATTTT. Its protein is CASSQGGPSGRDTQYF. The chain has TRBV4-2 and TRBJ2-3, with 11 bases identical to TRBD2. The CDR3 has 16 residues. Germline values: CDR1 LGHNA, CDR2 YNFKEQ. V lost 3 bases to trimming and J lost 6 bases; unmatched junction nucleotides: 8.

A single count supports this clone. The chain carries TRBV28 and TRBJ2-2, with TRBD1 matching over 8 bases. The germline gives CDR1 MDHEN, CDR2 SYDVKM. Trimming took 4 bases from V and 6 from J; bases not matched to a gene: 4. The CDR3 runs to 14 residues. The CDR3 nucleotides are TGTGCCAGCAGTTGGCTACAGGGGGCCGGGGAGCTGTTTTTT. Translated: CASSWLQGAGELFF.